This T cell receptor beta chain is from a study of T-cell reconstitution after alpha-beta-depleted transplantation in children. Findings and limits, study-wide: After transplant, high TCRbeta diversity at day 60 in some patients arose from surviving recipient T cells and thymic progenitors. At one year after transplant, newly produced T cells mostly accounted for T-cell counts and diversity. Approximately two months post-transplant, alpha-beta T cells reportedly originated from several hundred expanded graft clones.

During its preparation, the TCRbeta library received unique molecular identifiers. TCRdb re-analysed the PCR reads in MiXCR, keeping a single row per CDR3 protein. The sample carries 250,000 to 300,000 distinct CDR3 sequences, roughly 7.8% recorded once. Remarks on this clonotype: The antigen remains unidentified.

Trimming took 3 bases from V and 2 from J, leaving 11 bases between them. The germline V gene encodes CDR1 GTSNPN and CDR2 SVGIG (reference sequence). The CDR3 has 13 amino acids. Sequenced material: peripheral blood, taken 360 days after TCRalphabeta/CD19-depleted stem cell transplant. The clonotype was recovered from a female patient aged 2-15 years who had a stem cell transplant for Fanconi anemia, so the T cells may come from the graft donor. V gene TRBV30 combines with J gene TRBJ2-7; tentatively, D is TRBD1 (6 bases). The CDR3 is CAWRIGGTYEQYF. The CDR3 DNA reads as TGTGCCTGGAGGATAGGGGGTACCTACGAGCAGTACTTC. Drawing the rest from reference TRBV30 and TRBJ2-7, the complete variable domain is SQTIHQWPATLVQPVGSPLSLECTVEGTSNPNLYWYRQAAGRGLQLLFYSVGIGQISSEVPQNLSASRPQDRQFILSSKKLLLSDSGFYLCAWRIGGTYEQYFGPGTRLTVT.